This TCR beta chain was identified during a study of Ad26.COV2.S vaccination and SARS-CoV-2 variants. On the study more broadly: Donor allocation was to the COV1001 Ad26.COV2.S trial arm. Dosing was one shot or two shots 56 days apart. Overall study results and limits: Ad26.COV2.S recipients had broader spike-specific TCRs (P = 0.0014). TCR breadth and depth estimates may have understated total T cell responses.

Treatment denoted: roughly 19 received Ad26.COV2.S at low or high dose, single or two shots; about 5 received placebo; per-sample allocation not given. On day 63 after the first injection, vaccine and placebo recipients gave samples. The germline V gene has CDR1 SGHNT and CDR2 YYREEE (reference sequence). The CDR3 contains 15 residues. The J segment lost 1 base and the V segment lost 2 bases, leaving 3 bases of the junction unmatched. TCRdb's table, derived via immunoSEQ multiplex PCR, lists solely in-frame clones and lacks some. The sample yields about 350,000 clones, 88% seen once. As to this clone: The antigen is undetermined.

The chain recombines TRBV5-4 with TRBJ2-7, with 10 nucleotides matching TRBD1. This clonotype originated in a person aged 18-65 years who received the Ad26.COV2.S COVID-19 vaccine or a placebo. Material: peripheral blood, obtained in a trial of Ad26.COV2.S vaccine versus placebo. CDR3 in DNA: TGTGCCAGCAGCTTAGGGACAGGGGTATCCTACGAGCAGTACTTC. Translated: CASSLGTGVSYEQYF.